There are a few counts of the clone carrying this T cell receptor beta chain. Its antigen is not known. Quantitative barcoded 5'-RACE was used to prepare TCR beta libraries. Using its own MiXCR run on the 5' RACE reads, TCRdb lists one record per CDR3 protein. Here the sample spans 250,000 or so distinct CDR3 sequences, 15% to 20% being singletons. The entry originates in a study of CD8 T cells in ankylosing spondylitis. Study results and limitations: Clones tied to disease were said to be significantly enriched in matched ankylosing spondylitis synovial fluid.

V was cut by 0 bases and J by 8 bases, with 14 bases left in between. The CDR3 contains 15 residues. The germline V gene has CDR1 MNHEY and CDR2 SVGAGI. J is TRBJ2-1 and V is TRBV6-5; the D gene is possibly TRBD1 (5 bases). This clonotype originated in a male donor with ankylosing spondylitis or in good health (not recorded which). Sequencing was done on a sample of blood, either unsorted or a sorted T cell fraction (not recorded which). The CDR3 sequence: CASSYSGHGMDEQFF. CDR3 nucleotides: TGTGCCAGCAGTTACTCTGGACACGGCATGGATGAGCAGTTCTTC.